This T cell receptor beta chain was documented in a study of cytomegalovirus exposure and HLA in healthy donors. The CDR3 has 16 residues. V lost 4 bases to trimming and J lost 4 bases, with 17 bases between them. The germline V gene encodes CDR1 SGDLS and CDR2 YYNGEE. Sequencing was performed with immunoSEQ multiplex PCR; in TCRdb, only in-frame clones are kept and a portion is missing. The table has about 160,000 clones, approximately 89% seen once. Study observations and caveats: The classifier reportedly diagnosed cytomegalovirus status with high specificity and sensitivity.

Regarding this clone: Its antigen is unknown.

What was sequenced was PBMCs. The TCR was taken from a woman under 30 in good health and CMV-seropositive. The chain employs TRBV9 and TRBJ1-4; D may be TRBD1 (5 bases). DNA for the CDR3: TGTGCCAGCAGCCCCCCGCCCGGGGGAATTAATGAAAAACTGTTTTTT. Translating it yields CASSPPPGGINEKLFF.